What follows describes a single T cell receptor beta chain. This sample was taken from a study of blood T cell repertoires in COVID-19. Across the study: The United States, Italy and Spain provided the acute and convalescent COVID-19 samples. T cells, B-cell-depleted T cells, or PBMCs provided the cDNA or gDNA that served as material.

Original handling: Nucleated cell counts were estimated from reference gene primer amplification. The table came from immunoSEQ multiplex PCR; TCRdb's copy has only in-frame clones and leaves some out. D and trimming were read from the DNA, whereas the V and J calls and clone size are those reported in that table. The sample holds 140,000 to 150,000 clones; roughly 80% are singletons and the top ten take around 8.7%. The CDR3 has 13 residues. With 5 bases removed from V and 8 bases from J, the gap between germline ends came to 15 bases. The germline V gene has CDR1 PRHDT and CDR2 FYEKMQ (reference sequence).

This sequence was found in a man in his fifties with active or convalescent COVID-19. The rearrangement uses TRBV13 and TRBJ1-2, with no clear D. The source material was peripheral blood. The CDR3 bases are TGTGCCAGCAGCCCCCCATACGGAGGGGGCTACACCTTC. Its protein is CASSPPYGGGYTF.